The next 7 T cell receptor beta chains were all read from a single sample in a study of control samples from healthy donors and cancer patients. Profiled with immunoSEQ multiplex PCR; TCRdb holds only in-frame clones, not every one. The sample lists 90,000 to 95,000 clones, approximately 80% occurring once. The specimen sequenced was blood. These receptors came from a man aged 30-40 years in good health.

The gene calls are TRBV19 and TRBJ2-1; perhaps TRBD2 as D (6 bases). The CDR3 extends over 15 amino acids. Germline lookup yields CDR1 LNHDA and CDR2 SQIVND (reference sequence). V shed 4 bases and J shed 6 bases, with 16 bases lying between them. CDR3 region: CASSTPGLPRNEQFF. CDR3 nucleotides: TGTGCCAGTAGTACTCCGGGACTCCCCCGCAATGAGCAGTTCTTC.

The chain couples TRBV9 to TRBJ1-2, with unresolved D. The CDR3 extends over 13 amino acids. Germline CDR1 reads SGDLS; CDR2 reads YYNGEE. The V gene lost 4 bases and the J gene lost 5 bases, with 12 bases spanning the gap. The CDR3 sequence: CASSPFAGYGYTF. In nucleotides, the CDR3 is TGTGCCAGCAGCCCCTTTGCCGGTTATGGCTACACCTTC.

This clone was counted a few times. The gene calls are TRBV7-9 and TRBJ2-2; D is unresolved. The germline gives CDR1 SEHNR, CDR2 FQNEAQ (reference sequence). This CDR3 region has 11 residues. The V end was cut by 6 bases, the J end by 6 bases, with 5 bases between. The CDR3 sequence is CASSRAGELFF. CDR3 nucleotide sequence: TGTGCCAGCAGTAGGGCCGGGGAGCTGTTTTTT.

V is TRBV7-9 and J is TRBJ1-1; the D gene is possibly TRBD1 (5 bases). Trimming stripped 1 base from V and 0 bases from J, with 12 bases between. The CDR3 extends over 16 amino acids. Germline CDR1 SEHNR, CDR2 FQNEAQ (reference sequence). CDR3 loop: CASSLGGGTMNTEAFF. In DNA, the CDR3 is TGTGCCAGCAGCTTAGGGGGAGGGACCATGAACACTGAAGCTTTCTTT.

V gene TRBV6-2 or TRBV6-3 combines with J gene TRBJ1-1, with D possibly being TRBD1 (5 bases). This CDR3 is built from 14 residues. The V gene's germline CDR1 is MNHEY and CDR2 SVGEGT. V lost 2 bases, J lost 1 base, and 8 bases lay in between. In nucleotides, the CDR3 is TGTGCCAGCAGTTACGACAGTGAGAACACTGAAGCTTTCTTT. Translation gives CASSYDSENTEAFF.

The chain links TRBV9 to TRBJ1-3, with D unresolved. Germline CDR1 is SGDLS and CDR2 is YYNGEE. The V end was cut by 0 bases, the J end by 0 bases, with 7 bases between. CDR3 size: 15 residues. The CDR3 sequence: CASSVDGLSGNTIYF. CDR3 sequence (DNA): TGTGCCAGCAGCGTAGACGGGCTCTCTGGAAACACCATATATTTT.

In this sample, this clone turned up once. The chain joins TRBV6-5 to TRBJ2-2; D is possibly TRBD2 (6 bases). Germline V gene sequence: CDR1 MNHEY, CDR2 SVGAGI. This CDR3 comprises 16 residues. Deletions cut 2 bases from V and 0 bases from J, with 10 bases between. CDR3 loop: CASSYGAGPNTGELFF. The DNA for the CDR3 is TGTGCCAGCAGTTACGGGGCGGGGCCGAACACCGGGGAGCTGTTTTTT.